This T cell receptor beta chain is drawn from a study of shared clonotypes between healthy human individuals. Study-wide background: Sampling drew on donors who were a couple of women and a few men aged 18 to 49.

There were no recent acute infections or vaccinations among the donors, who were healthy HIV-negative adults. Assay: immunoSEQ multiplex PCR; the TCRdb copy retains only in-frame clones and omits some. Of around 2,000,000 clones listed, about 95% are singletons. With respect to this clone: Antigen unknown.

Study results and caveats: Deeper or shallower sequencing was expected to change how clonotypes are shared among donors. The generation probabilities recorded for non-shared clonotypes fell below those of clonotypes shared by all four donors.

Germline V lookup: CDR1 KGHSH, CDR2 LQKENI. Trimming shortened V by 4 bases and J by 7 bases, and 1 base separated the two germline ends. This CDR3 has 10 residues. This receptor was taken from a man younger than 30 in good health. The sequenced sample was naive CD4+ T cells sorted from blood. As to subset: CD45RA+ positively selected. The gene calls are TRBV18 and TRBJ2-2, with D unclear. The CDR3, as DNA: TGTGCCAGCTCACACGGGGAGCTGTTTTTT. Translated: CASSHGELFF.